Below are 3 T cell receptor beta chains sequenced from a single sample in a study of T-cell reconstitution after alpha-beta-depleted transplantation in children (dated by TCRdb to about 2016). The intended sense of this specimen's treatment or condition label: allogeneic hematopoietic cell transplantation with graft depleted of TCRalphabeta T cells and CD19 B cells. The library was produced with PCR. This sample was sequenced with an Illumina HiSeq 2500. TCR libraries were prepared with molecular barcoding, using unique molecular identifiers to normalize TCRbeta repertoire quantification. TCRdb itself trimmed the public reads at Q25 with fastp, ran MiXCR and retained productive beta chains. CDR3 protein duplicates are merged, each entry listing the most common genes and DNA. For this sample there are 85,000 to 120,000 distinct CDR3 sequences; 7.5% to 9.5% appear just once. Around 15% of the sample goes to the ten largest clones.

This material consisted of PBMCs, taken before TCRalphabeta/CD19-depleted stem cell transplant. Receptors originate from a boy aged 2-9 years with acute lymphoblastic leukemia, due to receive a stem cell transplant.

This clonotype was found many times. The gene calls are TRBV5-1 and TRBJ2-7; TRBD2 agrees at 10 bases. Germline values: CDR1 SGHRS, CDR2 YFSETQ. The CDR3 covers 16 residues. V lost 0 bases and J lost 3; bases outside the gene matches: 6. CDR3: CASSLDSGGPVYEQYF. CDR3 bases: TGCGCCAGCAGCTTGGATAGCGGGGGGCCCGTCTACGAGCAGTACTTC. Complete variable domain (other parts from reference TRBV5-1 and TRBJ2-7): KAGVTQTPRYLIKTRGQQVTLSCSPISGHRSVSWYQQTPGQGLQFLFEYFSETQRNKGNFPGRFSGRQFSNSRSEMNVSTLELGDSALYLCASSLDSGGPVYEQYFGPGTRLTVT.

This clonotype was picked up a small number of times. This sequence joins TRBV6-4 and TRBJ2-1; unclear D gene. The CDR3 is 12 residues long. The germline V gene has CDR1 MRHNA and CDR2 SNTAGT. V was pared by 2 bases and J by 7 bases, with 6 bases between. This CDR3 is CASSDKENEQFF. Here the CDR3 DNA reads TGTGCCAGCAGTGACAAAGAAAATGAGCAGTTCTTC.

This clonotype was seen ten or more times. The gene calls are TRBV3-1 and TRBJ2-2; perhaps D is TRBD1 or TRBD2 (5 bases each). Germline lookup yields CDR1 LGHDT and CDR2 YNNKEL (reference sequence). This CDR3 comprises 14 residues. The ends were cut back, 1 base at V and 5 bases at J, with 8 bases in the middle. The CDR3 nucleotides are TGTGCCAGCAGCCAAGGGGGGTCAACCGGGGAGCTGTTTTTT. Its protein product is CASSQGGSTGELFF.